This TCR beta chain was recorded in a study of cytomegalovirus exposure and HLA in healthy donors. A note on this clone: Its antigen remains unknown.

Germline assignment: CDR1 SGDLS and CDR2 YYNGEE. Unmatched junction bases numbered 17, after V lost 2 bases and J lost 0 bases. The CDR3 has 20 residues. Study-level results: In terms of immune exposure information, only CMV serostatus was available. Rare TCR sequences predominated, though certain public TCRs were found in many donors.

PCR amplification relied on 60 Vbeta primers (plus 13 Jbeta primers). Repertoires were generated with immunoSEQ multiplex PCR, while TCRdb's copy carries only in-frame clones and drops some. The sample consists of some 120,000 clones, 80% of them appearing once. The clonotype was recovered from a male donor in good health and CMV-seronegative. The sample taken for sequencing was PBMCs. This chain connects TRBV9 to TRBJ2-1; 7 positions agree with TRBD2. The CDR3 is CASSVRRGTNLATSYNEQFF. The CDR3 DNA reads TGTGCCAGCAGCGTGCGCCGCGGGACTAATCTCGCTACCTCCTACAATGAGCAGTTCTTC.